What follows are 29 T cell receptor beta chains derived from one specimen sequenced in a study of OX40 agonist ivuxolimab in advanced cancers. Libraries were prepared by immunoSEQ multiplex PCR; TCRdb keeps only in-frame clonotypes and omits some of them. The data show about 90,000 clones, roughly 90% seen once. Sequenced here: CD4+ or CD8+ T cells sorted from blood, sampled in a trial of the OX40 agonist ivuxolimab. The receptors derive from an adult with an advanced solid tumor such as melanoma, head and neck, liver or kidney cancer.

The V gene is TRBV6-1, the J gene TRBJ2-7; D ambiguous. CDR3 length equals 12 residues. Trimming took 7 bases from V and 0 from J, leaving 7 bases between them. The germline gives CDR1 MNHNS, CDR2 SASEGT. The CDR3: CASKGYSYEQYF. DNA for the CDR3: TGTGCCAGCAAGGGTTACTCCTACGAGCAGTACTTC.

The chain employs TRBV5-1 and TRBJ1-1, with 9 nucleotides matching TRBD1. The CDR3 is made up of 15 amino acids. Germline lookup yields CDR1 SGHRS and CDR2 YFSETQ. With 4 bases clipped from V and 2 bases from J, the junction kept 6 bases outside the gene matches. The CDR3 reads CASSAGDRVNTEAFF. CDR3 coding DNA: TGCGCCAGCAGCGCGGGGGACAGGGTAAACACTGAAGCTTTCTTT.

The chain combines TRBV19 with TRBJ2-3; 7 positions match TRBD2. J was trimmed by 0 bases and V by 5 bases; bases with no gene match: 8. The CDR3 consists of 16 residues. Germline lookup yields CDR1 LNHDA and CDR2 SQIVND (reference sequence). The CDR3 is CASSFGGGASTDTQYF. In DNA form, the CDR3 reads TGTGCCAGTAGTTTTGGCGGGGGAGCTAGCACAGATACGCAGTATTTT.

This clone was counted a single time. The V gene is TRBV19, the J gene TRBJ2-2, with unresolved D. The CDR3 contains 12 residues. Germline V gives CDR1 LNHDA, CDR2 SQIVND (reference sequence). V gave up 3 bases and J gave up 6 bases, with 5 bases separating them. DNA of the CDR3: TGTGCCAGTAGTATTAGGCCCGGGGAGCTGTTTTTT. Amino acid sequence: CASSIRPGELFF.

The chain uses TRBV19 and TRBJ1-2; D gene uncertain. Germline V gene lookup returns CDR1 LNHDA and CDR2 SQIVND (reference sequence). This CDR3 spans 14 amino acids. V shed 7 bases and J shed 2 bases, with 14 bases lying between them. The DNA of the CDR3 is TGTGCCAGTACCACGGTGACGGGGAACTATGGCTACACCTTC. Translated: CASTTVTGNYGYTF.

This chain connects TRBV4-2 to TRBJ1-2, with TRBD1 as a possible D gene (5 bases). The germline V and J ends were trimmed by 3 bases and 8 bases, with 25 bases remaining between them. The CDR3 extends over 17 amino acids. The germline CDR1 and CDR2 sequences are LGHNA and YNFKEQ. This chain's CDR3 is CASSQTAPPARAMGYTF. The CDR3 bases are TGTGCCAGCAGCCAGACCGCCCCGCCCGCCAGGGCCATGGGCTACACCTTC.

The chain joins TRBV19 to TRBJ2-3; no definite D call. The CDR3 extends over 14 amino acids. V was trimmed by 3 bases and J by 4 bases, leaving 11 bases between them. Germline CDR1 is LNHDA and CDR2 is SQIVND (reference sequence). The DNA for the CDR3 is TGTGCCAGTAGTATCCCGCCCCCCGCAGATACGCAGTATTTT. Amino acid sequence: CASSIPPPADTQYF.

The table lists this clone with a few counts. The V and J genes are TRBV5-1 and TRBJ1-1; D remains unclear. The CDR3 runs 13 residues. The germline CDR1 and CDR2 sequences are SGHRS and YFSETQ. The V gene lost 0 bases and the J gene lost 0 bases, with 3 bases spanning the gap. The CDR3 DNA follows: TGCGCCAGCAGCTTGGAGGTGAACACTGAAGCTTTCTTT. It codes for CASSLEVNTEAFF.

J is TRBJ2-4 and V is TRBV11-2, with D possibly matching TRBD1 (5 bases). CDR3 size: 11 residues. Germline CDR1 SGHAT, CDR2 FQNNGV. Trimming removed 4 bases from V and 8 bases from J, with 6 bases in between. CDR3 protein: CASSSRDIQYF. The CDR3 DNA reads TGTGCCAGCAGCTCCAGGGACATTCAGTACTTC.

The chain couples TRBV10-3 to TRBJ2-7, with D perhaps matching TRBD2 (5 bases). CDR1 and CDR2 (germline): ENHRY, SYGVKD. Deletions cut 3 bases from V and 6 bases from J, with 15 bases between. The CDR3 totals 14 residues. In DNA, the CDR3 is TGTGCCATCAGTGATCTTGGACCCGAGGGCGAGCAGTACTTC. It specifies CAISDLGPEGEQYF.

The CDR3 reads CSVNRGGATQQFF. The CDR3 DNA reads TGCAGCGTTAATCGAGGGGGAGCGACACAGCAGTTCTTC. The chain recombines TRBV29-1 with TRBJ2-1, with a weak D call TRBD1 (6 bases). Trimming took 5 bases from V and 11 from J, leaving 19 bases between them. Germline loops: CDR1 SQVTM, CDR2 ANQGSEA. The CDR3 is 13 amino acids.

This chain connects TRBV28 to TRBJ2-3, with a tentative D call TRBD1 (6 bases). The CDR3 has 11 amino acids. V lost 8 bases and J 8 bases, leaving 11 bases between the germline ends. Germline V gene data show CDR1 as MDHEN and CDR2 as SYDVKM. CDR3 nucleotides: TGTGCCAGCGGAGACAGGTTTACGCAGTATTTT. Translated: CASGDRFTQYF.

V usage is TRBV14 and J usage is TRBJ1-2; D gene uncertain. The CDR3 loop spans 16 amino acids. Trimming took 1 base from V and 2 from J, leaving 14 bases between them. Germline V gene data show CDR1 as SGHDN and CDR2 as FVKESK. DNA for the CDR3: TGTGCCAGCAGCCAAGTCCGGGGAGAAGGAAACTATGGCTACACCTTC. Protein product: CASSQVRGEGNYGYTF.

This chain joins TRBV5-1 and TRBJ2-5; 9 positions match TRBD1. J lost 5 bases, V lost 5 bases, and 7 bases had no gene match. CDR3 length equals 14 residues. Germline lookup yields CDR1 SGHRS and CDR2 YFSETQ. The CDR3 DNA reads as TGCGCCAGCAGTCACAGGGGGCTTTGGGAGACCCAGTACTTC. Protein sequence: CASSHRGLWETQYF.

The CDR3 DNA reads as TGTGCCAGCAGTGAAGCAGTGAAGGGAAACACCATATATTTT. Translated: CASSEAVKGNTIYF. The chain couples TRBV6-1 to TRBJ1-3; D unresolved. CDR1 is MNHNS and CDR2 is SASEGT in the germline V gene. The V and J ends lost 0 bases and 4 bases respectively, with 7 bases between them. This CDR3 is 14 amino acids long.

The V and J genes are TRBV10-3 and TRBJ2-2; D may match TRBD1 or TRBD2 (5 bases each). Trimming left V 2 bases short and J 6 bases short, with 10 bases between. The CDR3 runs 14 residues. Per germline, CDR1 ENHRY and CDR2 SYGVKD. Here the CDR3 reads CAISEPRGPGELFF. The CDR3 nucleotides are TGTGCCATCAGTGAGCCACGGGGCCCCGGGGAGCTGTTTTTT.

The V gene is TRBV5-1, the J gene TRBJ1-2; no definite D call. Germline lookup yields CDR1 SGHRS and CDR2 YFSETQ. The CDR3 is 17 amino acids. The ends were cut back, 0 bases at V and 5 bases at J, with 20 bases in the middle. As DNA, the CDR3 is TGCGCCAGCAGCTTGGGAGACACCCTCCTATTTTTTTATGGCTACACCTTC. It yields the protein CASSLGDTLLFFYGYTF. Filled out from reference TRBV5-1 and TRBJ1-2, the complete variable domain reads KAGVTQTPRYLIKTRGQQVTLSCSPISGHRSVSWYQQTPGQGLQFLFEYFSETQRNKGNFPGRFSGRQFSNSRSEMNVSTLELGDSALYLCASSLGDTLLFFYGYTFGSGTRLTVV.

This chain joins TRBV28 and TRBJ2-3; no firm D call. V was cut by 6 bases and J by 2 bases, with 3 bases left in between. This CDR3 region has 11 residues. The germline CDR1 and CDR2 sequences are MDHEN and SYDVKM. The CDR3 loop reads CASRHTDTQYF. The CDR3 DNA reads as TGTGCCAGCAGGCACACAGATACGCAGTATTTT.

The chain employs TRBV7-9 and TRBJ2-1; 11 nucleotides line up with TRBD1. Losses at the gene ends were 2 bases for V and 7 bases for J; bases not matched to a gene: 13. The CDR3 is 18 amino acids. Germline V gene sequence: CDR1 SEHNR, CDR2 FQNEAQ (reference sequence). CDR3 sequence reads: CASSLSGLGTGGRNEQFF. The CDR3, as DNA: TGTGCCAGCAGCTTATCCGGACTTGGGACAGGGGGAAGGAATGAGCAGTTCTTC.

V is TRBV7-2 and J is TRBJ2-5; perhaps TRBD2 as D (6 bases). CDR3 length equals 16 residues. V was trimmed by 1 base and J by 1 base, leaving 13 bases between them. The germline CDR1 and CDR2 sequences are SGHTA and FQGNSA. The CDR3 region has the DNA TGTGCCAGCAGCTTAGGAGGGGAGGCCCTCCAAGAGACCCAGTACTTC. Translated: CASSLGGEALQETQYF.

The CDR3 spells CASKGWLYQETQYF. DNA of the CDR3: TGTGCCAGCAAAGGGTGGCTGTACCAAGAGACCCAGTACTTC. V is TRBV27 and J is TRBJ2-5; D is ambiguous. Germline-derived CDR1 and CDR2 are MNHEY and SMNVEV (reference sequence). The CDR3 covers 14 residues. Trimming cost V 7 bases and J 0 bases, with 12 bases left between them.

V usage is TRBV19 and J usage is TRBJ2-1; 7 bases agree with TRBD2. The germline gives CDR1 LNHDA, CDR2 SQIVND (reference sequence). This CDR3 has 15 amino acids. J gave up 4 bases and V 3 bases, and 6 bases lay outside the gene matches. CDR3 loop: CASSMIGLEYNEQFF. The CDR3 DNA follows: TGTGCCAGTAGTATGATCGGACTAGAGTACAATGAGCAGTTCTTC.

The rearrangement uses TRBV11-2 and TRBJ2-3, with 9 positions matching TRBD2. Germline CDR1 SGHAT, CDR2 FQNNGV. V gave up 0 bases and J gave up 4 bases; unmatched junction bases: 2. CDR3 size: 15 residues. As DNA, the CDR3 is TGTGCCAGCAGCTTAGATGGCGGGAGGGCAGATACGCAGTATTTT. It codes for CASSLDGGRADTQYF.

This clone came up once. This chain links TRBV5-1 with TRBJ2-7; D perhaps matches TRBD2 (5 bases). Deletions cut 0 bases from V and 0 bases from J, with 13 bases between. The CDR3 is made up of 16 amino acids. CDR1 and CDR2 (germline): SGHRS, YFSETQ. The CDR3 sequence is CASSLASTGSSYEQYF. CDR3 bases: TGCGCCAGCAGCTTGGCCAGTACGGGGAGCTCCTACGAGCAGTACTTC.

The CDR3 loop reads CASSPVGDEQFF. CDR3 nucleotide sequence: TGTGCCAGCAGCCCCGTGGGGGATGAGCAGTTCTTC. The chain has TRBV7-9 and TRBJ2-1; the D call may be TRBD1 or TRBD2 (5 bases each). CDR1 is SEHNR, CDR2 FQNEAQ, per germline (reference sequence). The length of the CDR3 is 12 residues. Trimming left V 5 bases short and J 8 bases short, with 10 bases between. Together with reference TRBV7-9 and TRBJ2-1, the CDR3 gives the full variable domain: DTGVSQNPRHKITKRGQNVTFRCDPISEHNRLYWYRQTLGQGPEFLTYFQNEAQLEKSRLLSDRFSAERPKGSFSTLEIQRTEQGDSAMYLCASSPVGDEQFFGPGTRLTVL.

Here the CDR3 reads CASGTSGSSSGELFF. CDR3 DNA sequence: TGTGCCAGTGGGACTAGCGGGAGCTCATCCGGGGAGCTGTTTTTT. The chain couples TRBV19 to TRBJ2-2; TRBD2 matches at 14 bases. The V segment lost 8 bases and the J segment 6 bases; nucleotides outside the gene matches: 5. CDR1 is LNHDA, CDR2 SQIVND, per germline (reference sequence). This CDR3 comprises 15 residues.

The chain carries TRBV9 and TRBJ2-5; 11 bases match TRBD2. The length of the CDR3 is 13 residues. Germline lookup yields CDR1 SGDLS and CDR2 YYNGEE. The trim removed 1 base at V and 8 bases at J, leaving 1 base unmatched. CDR3 sequence reads: CASSVTSGGTQYF. The DNA of the CDR3 is TGTGCCAGCAGCGTAACTAGCGGGGGTACCCAGTACTTC.

This sequence joins TRBV29-1 and TRBJ2-1, with TRBD2 as a possible D gene (6 bases). There are 12 residues in the CDR3. Between the trimmed V and J ends, which lost 6 bases and 9 bases, there was a span of 15 bases. Germline V gene data show CDR1 as SQVTM and CDR2 as ANQGSEA. Here the CDR3 reads CSVWRDLGEQFF. CDR3 DNA: TGCAGCGTCTGGAGGGATTTGGGTGAGCAGTTCTTC.

The genes are TRBV19 and TRBJ2-3, with TRBD1 as a possible D gene (6 bases). The V end was cut by 7 bases, the J end by 4 bases, with 15 bases between. The CDR3 extends over 14 amino acids. CDR1 is LNHDA and CDR2 is SQIVND in the germline V gene (reference sequence). The CDR3 region has the DNA TGTGCCAGTAACGCTGGGGGCGGCTCAGATACGCAGTATTTT. This encodes CASNAGGGSDTQYF.